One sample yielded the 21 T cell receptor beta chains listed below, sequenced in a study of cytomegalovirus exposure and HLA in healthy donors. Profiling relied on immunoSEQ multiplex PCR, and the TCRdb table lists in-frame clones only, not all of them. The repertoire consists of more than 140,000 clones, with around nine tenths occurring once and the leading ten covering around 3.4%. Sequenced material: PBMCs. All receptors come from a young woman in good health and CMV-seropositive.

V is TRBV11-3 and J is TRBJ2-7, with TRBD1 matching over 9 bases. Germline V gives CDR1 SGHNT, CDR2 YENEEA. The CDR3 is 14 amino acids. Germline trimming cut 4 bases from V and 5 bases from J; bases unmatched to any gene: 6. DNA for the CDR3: TGTGCCAGCAGCTACACGGGACAGGGCCACGAGCAGTACTTC. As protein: CASSYTGQGHEQYF.

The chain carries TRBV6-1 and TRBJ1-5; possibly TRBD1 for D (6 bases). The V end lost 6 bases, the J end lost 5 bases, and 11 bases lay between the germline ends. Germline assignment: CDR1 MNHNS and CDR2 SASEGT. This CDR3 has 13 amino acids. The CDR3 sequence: CASRTTGHQPQHF. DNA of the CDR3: TGTGCCAGCAGAACCACAGGGCATCAGCCCCAGCATTTT.

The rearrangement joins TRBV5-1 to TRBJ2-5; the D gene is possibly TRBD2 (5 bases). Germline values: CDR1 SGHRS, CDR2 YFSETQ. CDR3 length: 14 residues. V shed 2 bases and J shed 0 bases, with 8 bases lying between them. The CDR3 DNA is TGCGCCAGCAGCTTCATGACTAACCAAGAGACCCAGTACTTC. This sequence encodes CASSFMTNQETQYF.

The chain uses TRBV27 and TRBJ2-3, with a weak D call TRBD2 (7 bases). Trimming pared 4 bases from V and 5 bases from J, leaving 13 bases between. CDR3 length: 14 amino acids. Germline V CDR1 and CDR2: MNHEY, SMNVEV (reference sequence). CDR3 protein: CASSSIGGQDTQYF. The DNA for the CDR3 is TGTGCCAGCAGTTCAATCGGGGGGCAAGATACGCAGTATTTT.

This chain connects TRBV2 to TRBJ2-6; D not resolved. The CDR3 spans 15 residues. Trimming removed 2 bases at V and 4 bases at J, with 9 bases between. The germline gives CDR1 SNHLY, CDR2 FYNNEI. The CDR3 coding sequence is TGTGCCAGCAGTGAAATGGCTGTCGGGGCCAACGTCCTGACTTTC. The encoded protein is CASSEMAVGANVLTF.

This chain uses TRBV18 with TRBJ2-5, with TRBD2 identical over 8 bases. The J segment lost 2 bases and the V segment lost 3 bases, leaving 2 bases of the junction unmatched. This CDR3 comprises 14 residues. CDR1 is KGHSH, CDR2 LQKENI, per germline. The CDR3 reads CASSPTSGQETQYF. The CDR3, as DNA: TGTGCCAGCTCACCCACTAGCGGACAAGAGACCCAGTACTTC.

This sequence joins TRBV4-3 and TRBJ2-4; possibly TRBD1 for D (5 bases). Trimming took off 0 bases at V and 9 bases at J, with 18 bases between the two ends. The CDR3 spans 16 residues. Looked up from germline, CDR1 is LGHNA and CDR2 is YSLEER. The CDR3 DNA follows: TGCGCCAGCAGCCAAGAACCCCCAAGGGGCGTTTTCATTCAGTACTTC. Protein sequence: CASSQEPPRGVFIQYF.

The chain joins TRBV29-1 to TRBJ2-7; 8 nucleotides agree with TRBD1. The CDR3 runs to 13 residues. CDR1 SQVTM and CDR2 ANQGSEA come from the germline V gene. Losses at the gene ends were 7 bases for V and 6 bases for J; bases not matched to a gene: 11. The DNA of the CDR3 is TGCAGCGCGAAGAACGGACAGGGTCTCGAGCAGTACTTC. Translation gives CSAKNGQGLEQYF.

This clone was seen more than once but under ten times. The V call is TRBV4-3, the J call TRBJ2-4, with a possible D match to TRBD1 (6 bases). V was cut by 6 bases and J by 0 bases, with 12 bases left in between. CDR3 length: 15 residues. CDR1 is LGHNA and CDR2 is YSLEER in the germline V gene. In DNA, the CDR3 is TGCGCCAGCAGACAGGGAACGCTAGCCAAAAACATTCAGTACTTC. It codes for CASRQGTLAKNIQYF.

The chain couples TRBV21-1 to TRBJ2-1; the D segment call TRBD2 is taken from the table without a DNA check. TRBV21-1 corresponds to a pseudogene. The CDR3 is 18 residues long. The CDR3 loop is CASSKAGEGTSGLNEQFF. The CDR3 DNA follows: TGTGCCAGCAGCAAAGCGGGGGAGGGGACTAGCGGGCTTAATGAGCAGTTCTTC.

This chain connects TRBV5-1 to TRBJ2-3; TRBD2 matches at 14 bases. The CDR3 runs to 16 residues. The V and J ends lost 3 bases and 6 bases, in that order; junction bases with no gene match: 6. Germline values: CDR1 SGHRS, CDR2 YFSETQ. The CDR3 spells CASSSGLAGVLDTQYF. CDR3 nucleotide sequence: TGCGCCAGCAGCTCGGGACTAGCGGGAGTCTTGGATACGCAGTATTTT.

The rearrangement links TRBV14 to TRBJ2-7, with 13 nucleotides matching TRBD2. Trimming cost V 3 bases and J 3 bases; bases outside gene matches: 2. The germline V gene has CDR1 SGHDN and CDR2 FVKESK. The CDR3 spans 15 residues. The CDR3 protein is CASSQGLAGYYEQYF. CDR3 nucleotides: TGTGCCAGCAGCCAGGGACTAGCGGGATACTACGAGCAGTACTTC.

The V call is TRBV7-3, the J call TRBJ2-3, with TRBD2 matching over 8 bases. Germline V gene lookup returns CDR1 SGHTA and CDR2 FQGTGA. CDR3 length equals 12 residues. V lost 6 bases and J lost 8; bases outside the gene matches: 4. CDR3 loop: CASSSGGVTQYF. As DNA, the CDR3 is TGTGCCAGCAGTTCCGGGGGGGTTACGCAGTATTTT.

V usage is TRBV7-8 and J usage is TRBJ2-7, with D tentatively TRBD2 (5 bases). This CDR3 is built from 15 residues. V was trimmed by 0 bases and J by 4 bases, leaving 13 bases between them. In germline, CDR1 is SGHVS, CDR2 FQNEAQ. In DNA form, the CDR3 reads TGTGCCAGCAGCTTAGCGACGGGAAAGTTTTACGAGCAGTACTTC. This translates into CASSLATGKFYEQYF. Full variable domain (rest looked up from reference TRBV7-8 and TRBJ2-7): GAGVSQSPRYKVAKRGQDVALRCDPISGHVSLFWYQQALGQGPEFLTYFQNEAQLDKSGLPSDRFFAERPEGSVSTLKIQRTQQEDSAVYLCASSLATGKFYEQYFGPGTRLTVT.

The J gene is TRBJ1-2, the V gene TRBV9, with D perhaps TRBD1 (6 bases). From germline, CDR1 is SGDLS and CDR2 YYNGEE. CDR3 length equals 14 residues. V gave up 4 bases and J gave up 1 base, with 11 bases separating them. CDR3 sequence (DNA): TGTGCCAGCAGCTCTCCGGGACATAACTATGGCTACACCTTC. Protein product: CASSSPGHNYGYTF.

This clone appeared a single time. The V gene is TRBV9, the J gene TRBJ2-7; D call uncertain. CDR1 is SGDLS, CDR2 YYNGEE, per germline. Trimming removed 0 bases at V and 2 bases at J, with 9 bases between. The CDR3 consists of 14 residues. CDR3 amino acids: CASSVAHGPYEQYF. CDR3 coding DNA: TGTGCCAGCAGCGTAGCTCACGGTCCCTACGAGCAGTACTTC.

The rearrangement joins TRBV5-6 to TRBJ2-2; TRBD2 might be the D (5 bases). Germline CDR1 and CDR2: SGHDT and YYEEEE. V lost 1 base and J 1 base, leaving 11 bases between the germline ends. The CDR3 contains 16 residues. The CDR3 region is CASSLNERGNTGELFF. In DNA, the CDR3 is TGTGCCAGCAGCTTGAACGAACGGGGGAACACCGGGGAGCTGTTTTTT.

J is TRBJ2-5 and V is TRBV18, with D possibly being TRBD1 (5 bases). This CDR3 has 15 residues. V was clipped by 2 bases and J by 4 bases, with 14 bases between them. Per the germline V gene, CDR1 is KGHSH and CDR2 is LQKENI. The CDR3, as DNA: TGTGCCAGCTCACCAGCAGGGATGTCCCGAGAGACCCAGTACTTC. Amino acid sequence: CASSPAGMSRETQYF.

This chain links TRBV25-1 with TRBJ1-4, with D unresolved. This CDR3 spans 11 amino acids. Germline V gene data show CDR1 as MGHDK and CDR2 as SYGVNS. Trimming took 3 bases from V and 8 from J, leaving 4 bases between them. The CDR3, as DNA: TGTGCCAGCAGTGAGTCAGAAAAACTGTTTTTT. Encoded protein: CASSESEKLFF. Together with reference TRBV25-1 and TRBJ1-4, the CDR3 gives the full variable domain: EADIYQTPRYLVIGTGKKITLECSQTMGHDKMYWYQQDPGMELHLIHYSYGVNSTEKGDLSSESTVSRIRTEHFPLTLESARPSHTSQYLCASSESEKLFFGSGTQLSVL.

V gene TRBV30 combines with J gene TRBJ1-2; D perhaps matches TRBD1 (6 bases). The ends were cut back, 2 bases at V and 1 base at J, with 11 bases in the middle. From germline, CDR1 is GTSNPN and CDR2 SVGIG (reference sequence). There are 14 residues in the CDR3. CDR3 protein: CAWSYRDRNYGYTF. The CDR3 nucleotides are TGTGCCTGGAGTTACAGGGACCGTAACTATGGCTACACCTTC.

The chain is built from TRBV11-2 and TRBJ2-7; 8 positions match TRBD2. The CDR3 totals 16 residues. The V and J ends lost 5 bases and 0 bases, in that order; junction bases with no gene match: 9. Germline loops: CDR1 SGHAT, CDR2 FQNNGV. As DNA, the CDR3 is TGTGCCAGCAGCCCCCTCCGGCGGGAGGCCTCCTACGAGCAGTACTTC. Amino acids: CASSPLRREASYEQYF.